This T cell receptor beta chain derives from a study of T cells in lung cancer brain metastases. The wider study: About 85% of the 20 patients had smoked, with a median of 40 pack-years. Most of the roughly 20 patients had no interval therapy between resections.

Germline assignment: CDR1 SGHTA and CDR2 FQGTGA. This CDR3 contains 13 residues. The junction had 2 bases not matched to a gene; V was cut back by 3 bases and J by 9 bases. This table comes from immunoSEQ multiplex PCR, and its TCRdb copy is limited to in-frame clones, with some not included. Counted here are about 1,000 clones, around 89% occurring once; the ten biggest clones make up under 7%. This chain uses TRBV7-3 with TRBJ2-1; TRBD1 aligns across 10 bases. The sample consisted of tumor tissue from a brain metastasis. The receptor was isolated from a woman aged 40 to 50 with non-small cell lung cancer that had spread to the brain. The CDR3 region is CASSFGTGAEQFF. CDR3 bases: TGTGCCAGCAGCTTCGGGACAGGGGCTGAGCAGTTCTTC.